The next 22 T cell receptor beta chains were all read from a single sample in a study of vaccination and CD4 T cells after COVID-19. Sequencing of DNA taken from cultured CD4+ T cells relied on the Oncomine TCR Beta short-read assay. TCRdb analysed the PCR reads with MiXCR anew, one entry per CDR3 protein. The table includes 13,000 to 15,000 distinct CDR3 sequences, less than 55% detected once. The treatment is: roughly nine-day PBMC culture with coronavirus spike peptide pools or control peptides (ViraFEST assay). Their specific antigens are unknown. The material sequenced was CD4+ T cells from blood, cultured in vitro. These receptors were obtained from a human donor who had recovered from COVID-19.

The CDR3 loop reads CASSGQNYGYTF. CDR3 DNA: TGTGCCAGCAGCGGACAAAACTATGGCTACACCTTC. V and J are TRBV2 and TRBJ1-2, with TRBD1 as a possible D gene (5 bases). Germline V gene data show CDR1 as SNHLY and CDR2 as FYNNEI. The CDR3 length is 12 residues. The V end was cut by 6 bases, the J end by 2 bases, with 7 bases between.

This chain links TRBV7-9 with TRBJ1-4, with a weak D call TRBD1 (5 bases). Trimming took 4 bases from V and 1 from J, leaving 10 bases between them. The CDR3 covers 15 residues. Germline loops: CDR1 SEHNR, CDR2 FQNEAQ (reference sequence). The CDR3 DNA sequence: TGTGCCAGCAGCTCACCGACAGTAACTAATGAAAAACTGTTTTTT. Protein product: CASSSPTVTNEKLFF. Full variable domain (outside the CDR3, taken from reference TRBV7-9 and TRBJ1-4): DTGVSQNPRHKITKRGQNVTFRCDPISEHNRLYWYRQTLGQGPEFLTYFQNEAQLEKSRLLSDRFSAERPKGSFSTLEIQRTEQGDSAMYLCASSSPTVTNEKLFFGSGTQLSVL.

The rearrangement uses TRBV19 and TRBJ2-1, with a possible D match to TRBD2 (6 bases). Germline V CDR1 and CDR2: LNHDA, SQIVND (reference sequence). This CDR3 has 13 residues. V lost 7 bases to trimming and J lost 12 bases, with 19 bases between them. The CDR3, as DNA: TGTGCCAGTACCACGACTAGACTAGGTCCGCAGTTCTTC. Translation gives CASTTTRLGPQFF.

The V call is TRBV7-9, the J call TRBJ2-6; the D is unclear. V shed 1 base and J shed 2 bases, with 15 bases lying between them. The CDR3 has 18 amino acids. CDR1 SEHNR and CDR2 FQNEAQ come from the germline V gene (reference sequence). The CDR3 sequence: CASSLGSERMAGANVLTF. In DNA form, the CDR3 reads TGTGCCAGCAGCTTAGGGTCCGAGAGGATGGCTGGGGCCAACGTCCTGACTTTC.

This chain joins TRBV2 and TRBJ2-1, with TRBD1 identical over 9 bases. CDR1 is SNHLY and CDR2 is FYNNEI in the germline V gene. V lost 6 bases to trimming and J lost 3 bases; unmatched junction nucleotides: 6. The CDR3 has 15 residues. This chain's CDR3 is CASSKGQGYYNEQFF. As DNA, the CDR3 is TGTGCCAGCAGCAAGGGACAGGGCTACTACAATGAGCAGTTCTTC.

This clonotype was seen just once. This rearrangement joins TRBV6-1 to TRBJ2-7, with D tentatively TRBD2 (6 bases). Trimming pared 6 bases from V and 2 bases from J, leaving 14 bases between. Germline V gene data show CDR1 as MNHNS and CDR2 as SASEGT. CDR3 length: 14 amino acids. CDR3 region: CASSREAGTYEQYF. CDR3 DNA: TGTGCCAGCAGCAGGGAGGCAGGGACCTACGAGCAGTACTTC.

The genes are TRBV29-1 and TRBJ1-1; TRBD1 is a possible D gene (5 bases). Germline V gene data show CDR1 as SQVTM and CDR2 as ANQGSEA. This CDR3 region has 11 residues. V was clipped by 7 bases and J by 4 bases, with 10 bases between them. CDR3 sequence reads: CSAWRGTEAFF. The CDR3 nucleotides read TGCAGCGCTTGGAGGGGCACTGAAGCTTTCTTT.

This clonotype was seen once. The V and J genes are TRBV6-5 and TRBJ2-5; TRBD2 matches 9 bases. J gave up 2 bases and V 2 bases, and 27 bases lay outside the gene matches. The CDR3 length is 23 residues. In germline, CDR1 is MNHEY, CDR2 SVGAGI. The CDR3 bases are TGTGCCAGCAGTTACGGAATCGTCTTCAGACTAGCGGTTGTGATGGAGGAACAAGAGACCCAGTACTTC. Its protein product is CASSYGIVFRLAVVMEEQETQYF.

This sequence joins TRBV24-1 and TRBJ2-3; 8 nucleotides agree with TRBD1. Germline V gene data show CDR1 as KGHDR and CDR2 as SFDVKD. With V trimmed by 8 bases and J by 4 bases, 13 bases remained unmatched. The CDR3 length is 16 residues. CDR3 amino acids: CATTLSFRGLADTQYF. In DNA, the CDR3 is TGTGCCACCACTCTTTCGTTCAGGGGGCTTGCAGATACGCAGTATTTT.

The chain links TRBV4-2 to TRBJ1-6; 7 positions agree with TRBD1. The CDR3 contains 17 residues. Germline V gives CDR1 LGHNA, CDR2 YNFKEQ. V shed 4 bases, J shed 3 bases, and the junction held 9 bases outside the gene matches. The CDR3 is CASSRESGQSYNSPLHF. CDR3 DNA sequence: TGTGCCAGCAGCCGCGAATCGGGACAGAGCTATAATTCACCCCTCCACTTT.

This clonotype was recorded once. The V and J genes are TRBV4-3 and TRBJ2-2; D perhaps matches TRBD2 (5 bases). This CDR3 is 15 amino acids long. Between the trimmed V and J ends, which lost 4 bases and 1 base, there was a span of 10 bases. The germline V gene has CDR1 LGHNA and CDR2 YSLEER. In DNA form, the CDR3 reads TGCGCCAGCAGCCCGGACTTTCAGAACACCGGGGAGCTGTTTTTT. Amino acid sequence: CASSPDFQNTGELFF.

This clonotype qualifies as large (0.1 to 1%). The chain couples TRBV12-3 or TRBV12-4 to TRBJ2-3; D remains unclear. Deletions cut 7 bases from V and 9 bases from J, with 17 bases between. There are 13 residues in the CDR3. CDR3 DNA: TGTGCCAGCATCCCCCCCGGTTCTGGAACGCAGTATTTT. Translating gives CASIPPGSGTQYF.

This clonotype was counted between two and nine times. The genes are TRBV12-3 or TRBV12-4 and TRBJ1-5, with TRBD1 as a possible D gene (5 bases). The germline V and J ends were trimmed by 4 bases and 9 bases, with 16 bases remaining between them. The CDR3 runs 14 residues. The CDR3 reads CASSSSGTLGPQHF. The CDR3 DNA is TGTGCCAGCAGTTCAAGCGGGACCCTTGGGCCCCAGCATTTT.

This clonotype was detected only a few times. CDR3 loop: CSARSPSRGGVGETQYF. Written as DNA, the CDR3 is TGCAGTGCTAGATCCCCCTCCCGTGGAGGGGTGGGGGAGACCCAGTACTTC. The genes are TRBV20-1 and TRBJ2-5, with TRBD2 as a possible D gene (6 bases). The CDR3 covers 17 residues. Per the germline V gene, CDR1 is DFQATT and CDR2 is SNEGSKA (reference sequence). V was pared by 2 bases and J by 5 bases, with 24 bases between.

This chain joins TRBV29-1 and TRBJ2-5, with D unclear. Germline V lookup: CDR1 SQVTM, CDR2 ANQGSEA. The length of the CDR3 is 17 residues. V gave up 1 base and J gave up 0 bases, with 18 bases separating them. The chain's CDR3 is CSVEVRLRMTYQETQYF. In DNA, the CDR3 is TGCAGCGTTGAAGTAAGATTGCGGATGACGTACCAAGAGACCCAGTACTTC.

Details on this clonotype: An end of the junction does not agree with germline; a read error may underlie this. The chain employs TRBV7-2 and TRBJ2-3; TRBD1 is a possible D gene (6 bases). The germline CDR1 and CDR2 sequences are SGHTA and FQGNSA. This CDR3 is built from 12 residues. The CDR3 region is CASSLFTGYPRF. In DNA, the CDR3 is TGTGCCAGCAGCTTATTTACAGGGTATCCGCGTTTT.

V usage is TRBV10-2 and J usage is TRBJ1-2; 8 nucleotides agree with TRBD1. This CDR3 spans 16 amino acids. J was trimmed by 2 bases and V by 8 bases; bases with no gene match: 13. Per germline, CDR1 WSHSY and CDR2 SAAADI. In nucleotides, the CDR3 is TGCGCCAGCGGGAGGGGGACAGGTCCCCGCAACTATGGCTACACCTTC. Translated, it gives CASGRGTGPRNYGYTF.

This clonotype has a handful of counts. The V call is TRBV15, the J call TRBJ1-5, with TRBD1 matching over 7 bases. V lost 4 bases, J lost 7 bases, and 7 bases stayed unmatched. Per germline, CDR1 LNHNV and CDR2 YYDKDF (reference sequence). The CDR3 contains 14 residues. The CDR3 coding sequence is TGTGCCACCAGCACGTTGCAGGGGGTCCAGCCCCAGCATTTT. Protein product: CATSTLQGVQPQHF.

The chain has TRBV19 and TRBJ2-2, with 8 nucleotides matching TRBD1. In germline, CDR1 is LNHDA, CDR2 SQIVND (reference sequence). The CDR3 has 14 residues. V was pared by 6 bases and J by 4 bases, with 4 bases of the junction left unmatched. DNA of the CDR3: TGTGCCAGTAGGACAGGGGTGGTCACCGGGGAGCTGTTTTTT. Encoded protein: CASRTGVVTGELFF.

This clonotype has just one count. V and J are TRBV20-1 and TRBJ2-3; D gene unclear. V lost 0 bases and J 4 bases, leaving 5 bases between the germline ends. CDR3 length: 12 residues. Germline V gene lookup returns CDR1 DFQATT and CDR2 SNEGSKA (reference sequence). For the CDR3, the DNA is TGCAGTGCTAGAGATAGGGCAGATACGCAGTATTTT. Translating gives CSARDRADTQYF.

The chain joins TRBV7-2 to TRBJ2-5; 11 positions match TRBD1. This CDR3 region has 16 residues. Germline V lookup: CDR1 SGHTA, CDR2 FQGNSA. The trim removed 4 bases at V and 9 bases at J, leaving 13 bases unmatched. CDR3 nucleotides: TGTGCCAGCAGCTCAACGGGACAGGGGGAATTACGGGCCCAGTACTTC. It yields the protein CASSSTGQGELRAQYF.

CDR3 sequence: CSARGGGSYNSPLHF. DNA of the CDR3: TGCAGTGCTAGGGGCGGGGGGTCCTATAATTCACCCCTCCACTTT. J is TRBJ1-6 and V is TRBV20-1, with D possibly matching TRBD1 (5 bases). Trimming shortened V by 3 bases and J by 1 base, and 10 bases separated the two germline ends. The CDR3 runs to 15 residues. Germline CDR1 is DFQATT and CDR2 is SNEGSKA (reference sequence).